These 25 T cell receptor beta chains were all obtained from the same sample, sequenced in a study of shared clonotypes between healthy human individuals. The assay was immunoSEQ multiplex PCR, and TCRdb's table has in-frame clones only and misses some. The sample yields nearly 1 million clones, around three quarters seen once. Sequences were obtained from memory CD4+ T cells sorted from blood. Noted subset: CD45RA-negative fraction. All receptors come from a man aged 18 to 30 in good health.

The chain uses TRBV6-1 and TRBJ1-1; 7 bases align to TRBD1. J gave up 1 base and V 2 bases, and 4 bases lay outside the gene matches. This CDR3 is built from 15 residues. Germline CDR1 MNHNS, CDR2 SASEGT. CDR3 sequence (DNA): TGTGCCAGCAGTGAAAGGCGACAGGGGAACACTGAAGCTTTCTTT. Amino acid sequence: CASSERRQGNTEAFF.

This chain links TRBV11-3 with TRBJ2-5, with 9 bases identical to TRBD2. The CDR3 is 16 amino acids. Losses at the gene ends were 4 bases for V and 2 bases for J; bases not matched to a gene: 8. Germline values: CDR1 SGHNT, CDR2 YENEEA. DNA of the CDR3: TGTGCCAGCAGCTCGGGCCTAGCGGGGATACAAGAGACCCAGTACTTC. Amino acids: CASSSGLAGIQETQYF.

This rearrangement joins TRBV10-3 to TRBJ2-2; 15 bases are shared with TRBD2. V dropped 8 bases and J dropped 6; count of bases not matched to a gene: 13. Germline CDR1 and CDR2: ENHRY and SYGVKD. CDR3 length equals 18 residues. The CDR3 loop is CAISPPGLAGGGSGELFF. CDR3 DNA sequence: TGTGCCATCTCACCACCGGGACTAGCGGGAGGAGGGTCCGGGGAGCTGTTTTTT.

CDR3 loop: CASSQLTLPMYNEQFF. DNA of the CDR3: TGCGCCAGCAGCCAACTGACACTTCCCATGTACAATGAGCAGTTCTTC. V usage is TRBV4-1 and J usage is TRBJ2-1; no definite D call. Germline CDR1 is MGHRA and CDR2 is YSYEKL. The CDR3 consists of 16 residues. V lost 2 bases to trimming and J lost 4 bases, with 15 bases between them.

V gene TRBV18 combines with J gene TRBJ2-3; TRBD1 agrees at 7 bases. This CDR3 is 16 amino acids long. The junction had 10 bases not matched to a gene; V was cut back by 3 bases and J by 4 bases. The V gene's germline CDR1 is KGHSH and CDR2 LQKENI. The CDR3 here is CASSPRDSTTADTQYF. CDR3 nucleotide sequence: TGTGCCAGCTCACCTCGGGACAGCACAACCGCAGATACGCAGTATTTT. Supplemented by reference TRBV18 and TRBJ2-3, the full variable domain reads NAGVMQNPRHLVRRRGQEARLRCSPMKGHSHVYWYRQLPEEGLKFMVYLQKENIIDESGMPKERFSAEFPKEGPSILRIQQVVRGDSAAYFCASSPRDSTTADTQYFGPGTRLTVL.

This clone was seen just once. This rearrangement joins TRBV11-2 to TRBJ1-6; D gene unclear. V was trimmed by 4 bases and J by 6 bases, leaving 13 bases between them. Germline V gene data show CDR1 as SGHAT and CDR2 as FQNNGV. This CDR3 has 15 residues. This CDR3 reads CASSSLVGSNSPLHF. The CDR3 nucleotides are TGTGCCAGCAGCTCGTTGGTGGGTTCTAATTCACCCCTCCACTTT.

About this clone: A read error may explain this, as a much larger clone is one base away. This specimen includes other DNA sequences encoding the same CDR3. The rearrangement links TRBV5-4 to TRBJ2-3; D possibly corresponds to TRBD1 (6 bases). The CDR3 contains 14 residues. Germline CDR1 and CDR2: SGHNT and YYREEE (reference sequence). Deletions cut 2 bases from V and 1 base from J, with 8 bases between. CDR3: CASSLRQGTDTQYF. The DNA of the CDR3 is TGTGCCAGCAGCTTACGACAGGGCACAGATACGCAGTATTTT.

This chain connects TRBV5-1 to TRBJ1-1; TRBD1 matches 7 bases. The CDR3 extends over 15 amino acids. Per the germline V gene, CDR1 is SGHRS and CDR2 is YFSETQ. The V gene end was trimmed by 4 bases and the J gene end by 1 base; junction bases not matched to a gene: 7. As DNA, the CDR3 is TGCGCCAGCAGCCCCTTGACAGGGCGGAACACTGAAGCTTTCTTT. This sequence encodes CASSPLTGRNTEAFF.

V usage is TRBV9 and J usage is TRBJ2-2; D is possibly TRBD1 (7 bases). V gave up 2 bases and J gave up 6 bases, with 17 bases separating them. Germline V gene lookup returns CDR1 SGDLS and CDR2 YYNGEE. This CDR3 has 16 residues. CDR3 sequence reads: CASSVQGGFKAGELFF. In DNA form, the CDR3 reads TGTGCCAGCAGCGTCCAGGGGGGTTTTAAGGCCGGGGAGCTGTTTTTT.

This clone was seen at least ten times. CDR3 DNA: TGTGCCAGCAGCCAAGCCGCCGTAGCGGGGGGTTTCGATGAGCAGTTCTTC. This codes for CASSQAAVAGGFDEQFF. The chain has TRBV4-2 and TRBJ2-1; the match to TRBD2 covers 10 bases. Germline assignment: CDR1 LGHNA and CDR2 YNFKEQ. Unmatched junction bases numbered 11, after V lost 1 base and J lost 8 bases. This CDR3 region has 17 residues.

The gene calls are TRBV15 and TRBJ1-4, with 7 bases fitting TRBD1. Germline-derived CDR1 and CDR2 are LNHNV and YYDKDF (reference sequence). This CDR3 has 15 residues. Trimming cost V 3 bases and J 8 bases; bases outside gene matches: 9. CDR3 region: CATSRRGGTKEKLFF. DNA of the CDR3: TGTGCCACCAGCAGGCGAGGGGGCACGAAGGAAAAACTGTTTTTT.

Remarks on this clone: A read error is possible here, since a much larger clone lies one base away. The chain employs TRBV6-1 and TRBJ1-2; D is unclear. Germline CDR1 and CDR2: MNHNS and SASEGT. This CDR3 has 11 residues. Trimming removed 3 bases at V and 5 bases at J, with 4 bases between. CDR3 coding DNA: TGTGCCAGCAGTGACGCGTATGGCTACACCTTC. Translated, it gives CASSDAYGYTF.

In its sample, this clone was seen many times. The CDR3, as DNA: TGTGCCATCAGTGGGGGGGGACGAGATAATTCACCCCTCCACTTT. Translating gives CAISGGGRDNSPLHF. The rearrangement links TRBV10-3 to TRBJ1-6; TRBD1 is a possible D gene (5 bases). The CDR3 extends over 15 amino acids. The germline gives CDR1 ENHRY, CDR2 SYGVKD. V was pared by 4 bases and J by 5 bases, with 12 bases between.

This clone was counted between two and nine times. Other nucleotide sequences in the sample specify the same CDR3. CDR3 DNA: TGTGCCAGCAGTGCCGGGACAGGGAATTCACCCCTCCACTTT. Protein sequence: CASSAGTGNSPLHF. This rearrangement joins TRBV6-5 to TRBJ1-6, with 9 bases identical to TRBD1. The ends lost 5 bases at V and 7 bases at J; junction bases unmatched: 3. Germline CDR1 MNHEY, CDR2 SVGAGI. This CDR3 region has 14 residues.

This chain joins TRBV10-1 and TRBJ1-1; D might be TRBD1 (5 bases). Germline CDR1 is WNHNN and CDR2 is SYGVQD (reference sequence). The CDR3 runs 12 residues. The V end lost 0 bases, the J end lost 11 bases, and 10 bases lay between the germline ends. CDR3 nucleotides: TGCGCCAGCAGTGAGTCGGCGGGGCTCGCTTTCTTT. This translates into CASSESAGLAFF.

The chain couples TRBV7-3 to TRBJ2-5; maybe TRBD1 (6 bases). The CDR3 runs 15 residues. Germline values: CDR1 SGHTA, CDR2 FQGTGA. Trimming removed 5 bases at V and 3 bases at J, with 16 bases between. As DNA, the CDR3 is TGTGCCAGCAGCCCGCGACAGGAGGAGAAAGAGACCCAGTACTTC. Its protein is CASSPRQEEKETQYF.

The chain has TRBV18 and TRBJ2-5; TRBD2 matches 8 bases. V trimming: 0 bases; J trimming: 3 bases; junction bases outside the gene matches: 6. The length of the CDR3 is 16 residues. The germline CDR1 and CDR2 sequences are KGHSH and LQKENI. The CDR3 loop is CASSPPNPGGEETQYF. In nucleotides, the CDR3 is TGTGCCAGCTCACCACCGAATCCCGGGGGGGAAGAGACCCAGTACTTC.

The rearrangement joins TRBV6-1 to TRBJ1-2, with D perhaps TRBD1 (6 bases). Per the germline V gene, CDR1 is MNHNS and CDR2 is SASEGT. CDR3 length: 12 residues. The V end was cut by 6 bases, the J end by 4 bases, with 9 bases between. The CDR3 coding sequence is TGTGCCAGCAGAAGAGGGGGCTATGGCTACACCTTC. It is translated as CASRRGGYGYTF.

This chain uses TRBV13 with TRBJ1-2, with TRBD1 as a possible D gene (6 bases). Per the germline V gene, CDR1 is PRHDT and CDR2 is FYEKMQ (reference sequence). V lost 3 bases and J 6 bases, leaving 14 bases between the germline ends. The CDR3 runs to 14 residues. CDR3 in DNA: TGTGCCAGCAGCTTTTCAGTAGGGGGTAATGGCTACACCTTC. Translating it yields CASSFSVGGNGYTF.

This clone was detected a few times. The chain carries TRBV2 and TRBJ1-4; D call uncertain. Germline V lookup: CDR1 SNHLY, CDR2 FYNNEI. The CDR3 is 14 amino acids. V lost 5 bases, J lost 0 bases, and 7 bases lay in between. CDR3 nucleotide sequence: TGTGCCAGCAGTCGGTGGGCAACTAATGAAAAACTGTTTTTT. Amino acid sequence: CASSRWATNEKLFF.

The chain is built from TRBV29-1 and TRBJ2-7; D is unresolved. This CDR3 is built from 14 residues. V was clipped by 0 bases and J by 5 bases, with 14 bases between them. CDR1 is SQVTM, CDR2 ANQGSEA, per germline. CDR3 protein: CSVEDLASIHEQYF. CDR3 sequence (DNA): TGCAGCGTTGAAGATCTCGCTAGTATCCACGAGCAGTACTTC.

The chain uses TRBV10-3 and TRBJ2-2; D is perhaps TRBD1 or TRBD2 (5 bases each). Germline lookup yields CDR1 ENHRY and CDR2 SYGVKD. The CDR3 is 15 amino acids. Trimming took off 0 bases at V and 5 bases at J, with 10 bases between the two ends. This CDR3 reads CAISESRGETGELFF. The CDR3 nucleotides are TGTGCCATCAGTGAGTCGAGGGGCGAAACCGGGGAGCTGTTTTTT.

This rearrangement joins TRBV6-4 to TRBJ1-2, with D maybe TRBD1 (5 bases). The CDR3 has 13 amino acids. Germline CDR1 reads MRHNA; CDR2 reads SNTAGT. The ends were cut back, 7 bases at V and 2 bases at J, with 11 bases in the middle. The CDR3 nucleotides are TGTGCCAGCATACGGGGACGCAACTATGGCTACACCTTC. Protein product: CASIRGRNYGYTF.

J is TRBJ2-1 and V is TRBV6-1; D uncertain. Germline V lookup: CDR1 MNHNS, CDR2 SASEGT. The CDR3 loop spans 13 amino acids. V lost 7 bases and J 9 bases, leaving 16 bases between the germline ends. CDR3 nucleotide sequence: TGTGCCAGCAACCAGGATCGGATAGGTGAGCAGTTCTTC. This codes for CASNQDRIGEQFF.

The chain joins TRBV5-6 to TRBJ2-7, with 11 bases aligning to TRBD1. Unmatched junction bases numbered 7, after V lost 4 bases and J lost 4 bases. Germline V CDR1 and CDR2: SGHDT, YYEEEE. The CDR3 length is 15 residues. The CDR3 nucleotides are TGTGCCAGCAGCCCCGTAGGGACAGGGGGGTACGAGCAGTACTTC. It codes for CASSPVGTGGYEQYF.